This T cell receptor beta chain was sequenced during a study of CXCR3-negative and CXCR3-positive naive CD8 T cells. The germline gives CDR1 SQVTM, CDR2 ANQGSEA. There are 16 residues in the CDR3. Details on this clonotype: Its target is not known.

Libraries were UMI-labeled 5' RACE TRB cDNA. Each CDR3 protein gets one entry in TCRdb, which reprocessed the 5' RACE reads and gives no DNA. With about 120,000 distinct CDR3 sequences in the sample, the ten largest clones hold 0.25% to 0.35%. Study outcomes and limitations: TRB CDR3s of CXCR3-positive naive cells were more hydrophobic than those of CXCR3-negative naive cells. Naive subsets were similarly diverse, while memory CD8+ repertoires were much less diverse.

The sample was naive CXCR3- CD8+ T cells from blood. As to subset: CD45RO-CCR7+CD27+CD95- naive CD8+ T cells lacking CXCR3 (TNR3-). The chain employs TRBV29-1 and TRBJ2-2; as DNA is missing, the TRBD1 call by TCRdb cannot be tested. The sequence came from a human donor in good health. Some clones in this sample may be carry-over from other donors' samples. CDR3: CSVAPRTGHNTGELFF.